Shown below are 21 T cell receptor beta chains from a single sample sequenced in a study of CD8 T cells in Susac syndrome. After extraction with the RNeasy kit, roughly 0.45 to 1 ug of the RNA was reverse transcribed using random hexamers. TCRdb reprocessed the immunoSEQ multiplex PCR reads with MiXCR, giving one entry per CDR3 protein. The repertoire holds over 100,000 distinct CDR3 sequences, with about 94% as singletons. Sequencing input: CD8+ T cells from PBMCs. The receptors here all came from a human donor with Susac syndrome.

This clonotype was seen once. The rearrangement uses TRBV29-1 and TRBJ1-2; tentatively, D is TRBD1 (6 bases). CDR3 length: 14 amino acids. The ends were cut back, 5 bases at V and 2 bases at J, with 15 bases in the middle. Germline CDR1 reads SQVTM; CDR2 reads ANQGSEA. Written as DNA, the CDR3 is TGCAGCGTTCTTTCCCGGGACAAAAACTATGGCTACACCTTC. This codes for CSVLSRDKNYGYTF.

The chain employs TRBV27 and TRBJ2-3, with D possibly being TRBD1 or TRBD2 (6 bases each). CDR3 size: 15 residues. V was trimmed by 2 bases and J by 3 bases, leaving 12 bases between them. Germline loops: CDR1 MNHEY, CDR2 SMNVEV (reference sequence). The CDR3 protein is CASSLRGAQTDTQYF. As DNA, the CDR3 is TGTGCCAGCAGTTTAAGGGGGGCGCAGACAGATACGCAGTATTTT.

Notes on this clonotype: This may be a read error, as it is one base from a much larger clone. The rearrangement uses TRBV9 and TRBJ2-7; 7 nucleotides agree with TRBD1. V was pared by 0 bases and J by 7 bases, with 10 bases of the junction left unmatched. CDR1 SGDLS and CDR2 YYNGEE come from the germline V gene. The CDR3 sequence is 15 residues long. The CDR3, as DNA: TGTGCCAGCAGCGTAGAGACAGGGCCCTACAATGAGCAGTACTTC. This sequence encodes CASSVETGPYNEQYF.

This clonotype was seen a single time. The chain combines TRBV20-1 with TRBJ1-2; D is ambiguous. V was trimmed by 3 bases and J by 2 bases, leaving 10 bases between them. The germline V gene has CDR1 DFQATT and CDR2 SNEGSKA (reference sequence). The CDR3 has 13 amino acids. The CDR3 DNA is TGCAGTGCTAGTGGGGTTCCGAACTATGGCTACACCTTC. This sequence encodes CSASGVPNYGYTF.

This chain uses TRBV6-2 or TRBV6-3 with TRBJ1-1; a weak D match, TRBD1 (6 bases). V gave up 1 base and J gave up 1 base, with 16 bases separating them. Germline assignment: CDR1 MNHEY and CDR2 SVGEGT. The CDR3 runs 17 residues. The CDR3 is CASSYFYGQLTNTEAFF. The CDR3 DNA reads as TGTGCCAGCAGTTACTTCTATGGACAGCTAACGAACACTGAAGCTTTCTTT.

The V and J genes are TRBV29-1 and TRBJ1-1; no clear D. CDR3 length: 11 residues. V dropped 6 bases and J dropped 7 bases, with 12 bases sitting between them. Germline values: CDR1 SQVTM, CDR2 ANQGSEA. CDR3 in amino acids: CSVHISVEAFF. The CDR3 DNA reads as TGCAGCGTCCATATCTCCGTTGAAGCTTTCTTT.

The count of this clonotype is one. V is TRBV7-9 and J is TRBJ1-2, with 7 nucleotides matching TRBD1. This CDR3 is 14 amino acids long. Germline V gene sequence: CDR1 SEHNR, CDR2 FQNEAQ (reference sequence). V trimming: 1 base; J trimming: 8 bases; junction bases outside the gene matches: 7. Here the CDR3 reads CASSLGTGDRGYTF. The CDR3 DNA sequence: TGTGCCAGCAGCTTAGGAACAGGGGATCGGGGCTACACCTTC.

CDR3 nucleotides: TGTGCCAGCAGCTTGGGGGGGATTACTGAAGCTTTCTTT. Translated: CASSLGGITEAFF. This chain joins TRBV5-6 and TRBJ1-1; D possibly corresponds to TRBD1 (5 bases). Germline V gives CDR1 SGHDT, CDR2 YYEEEE. This CDR3 is 13 amino acids long. With 0 bases removed from V and 5 bases from J, the gap between germline ends came to 8 bases.

This chain connects TRBV6-2 or TRBV6-3 to TRBJ2-7; D is undetermined. The CDR3 consists of 13 residues. Trimming cost V 6 bases and J 3 bases, with 12 bases left between them. Per germline, CDR1 MNHEY and CDR2 SVGEGT. The CDR3 DNA sequence: TGTGCCAGCAGCTGGAGTCCCCTCTACGAGCAGTACTTC. Protein: CASSWSPLYEQYF.

CDR3 loop: CASSQAFGGSDYGYTF. CDR3 bases: TGTGCCAGCAGCCAAGCCTTCGGGGGGTCGGACTATGGCTACACCTTC. V is TRBV16 and J is TRBJ1-2; TRBD1 is a possible D gene (5 bases). The V gene's germline CDR1 is KGHSY and CDR2 FQNENV. The CDR3 length is 16 residues. V was cut by 2 bases and J by 3 bases, with 16 bases left in between.

A single count supports this clonotype. DNA of the CDR3: TGTGCCAGTAGTATAGCAACTGAAGCTTTCTTT. It translates to CASSIATEAFF. The V call is TRBV19, the J call TRBJ1-1; D remains ambiguous. V was shortened by 1 base and J by 5 bases, with 2 bases between the two germline ends. The CDR3 is made up of 11 amino acids. The V gene's germline CDR1 is LNHDA and CDR2 SQIVND (reference sequence).

The chain couples TRBV9 to TRBJ1-5; tentatively, D is TRBD1 (5 bases). This CDR3 region has 14 residues. The V end was cut by 0 bases, the J end by 7 bases, with 11 bases between. The germline V gene has CDR1 SGDLS and CDR2 YYNGEE. The CDR3: CASSVGGGLQPQHF. DNA for the CDR3: TGTGCCAGCAGCGTAGGGGGGGGATTACAGCCCCAGCATTTT.

This sequence joins TRBV15 and TRBJ1-4, with D unresolved. Looked up from germline, CDR1 is LNHNV and CDR2 is YYDKDF (reference sequence). Trimming removed 0 bases at V and 7 bases at J, with 6 bases between. This CDR3 comprises 13 residues. CDR3 amino acids: CATSRDWIEKLFF. The CDR3 DNA is TGTGCCACCAGCAGAGATTGGATTGAAAAACTGTTTTTT.

This chain uses TRBV27 with TRBJ2-7, with D hard to call. The CDR3 loop spans 14 amino acids. Trimming pared 4 bases from V and 5 bases from J, leaving 15 bases between. The germline CDR1 and CDR2 sequences are MNHEY and SMNVEV (reference sequence). CDR3 bases: TGTGCCAGCAGTTCTACTGGTACCCTCCACGAGCAGTACTTC. Residues: CASSSTGTLHEQYF.

The rearrangement joins TRBV29-1 to TRBJ2-2; D is uncertain. The germline V gene encodes CDR1 SQVTM and CDR2 ANQGSEA. There are 13 residues in the CDR3. V lost 2 bases, J lost 3 bases, and 7 bases lay in between. The CDR3 sequence is CSVELRDTGELFF. The CDR3 DNA reads as TGCAGCGTTGAACTACGTGACACCGGGGAGCTGTTTTTT.

This clonotype was detected only once. This rearrangement joins TRBV9 to TRBJ2-7; the D gene is possibly TRBD2 (6 bases). CDR3 length equals 14 residues. CDR1 is SGDLS, CDR2 YYNGEE, per germline. The germline V and J ends were trimmed by 4 bases and 0 bases, with 11 bases remaining between them. CDR3 bases: TGTGCCAGCAGCACCGCGGGGTCCTCCTACGAGCAGTACTTC. As protein: CASSTAGSSYEQYF.

This chain joins TRBV4-2 and TRBJ2-1; possibly TRBD1 for D (7 bases). Germline V CDR1 and CDR2: LGHNA, YNFKEQ. This CDR3 comprises 15 residues. V dropped 3 bases and J dropped 10 bases, with 19 bases sitting between them. The CDR3 region has the DNA TGTGCCAGCAGCCATCCCCTAGGAGGGGGCGACGAGCAGTTCTTC. Translation: CASSHPLGGGDEQFF.

V gene TRBV11-2 combines with J gene TRBJ2-7; D is undetermined. Trimming stripped 5 bases from V and 4 bases from J, with 9 bases between. Germline V CDR1 and CDR2: SGHAT, FQNNGV. The length of the CDR3 is 12 residues. CDR3 residues: CASSVRGYEQYF. CDR3 nucleotide sequence: TGTGCCAGCAGCGTGCGCGGTTACGAGCAGTACTTC.

The chain is built from TRBV12-3 or TRBV12-4 and TRBJ2-3; D gene uncertain. The CDR3 length is 13 residues. Trimming took off 3 bases at V and 6 bases at J, with 10 bases between the two ends. The CDR3 region is CASSFSVLDTQYF. The DNA for the CDR3 is TGTGCCAGCAGTTTCTCTGTGTTGGATACGCAGTATTTT.

Here the CDR3 reads CASSHPRRQDEAFF. The CDR3 DNA reads TGTGCCAGCAGCCACCCCCGACGACAGGATGAAGCTTTCTTT. J is TRBJ1-1 and V is TRBV3-1, with D maybe TRBD1 (6 bases). V gave up 3 bases and J gave up 7 bases, with 15 bases separating them. The CDR3 contains 14 residues. Germline CDR1 and CDR2: LGHDT and YNNKEL (reference sequence).

The gene calls are TRBV13 and TRBJ1-1; 8 bases align to TRBD1. The CDR3 has 14 residues. The V segment lost 5 bases and the J segment 5 bases; nucleotides outside the gene matches: 7. The germline V gene encodes CDR1 PRHDT and CDR2 FYEKMQ (reference sequence). This CDR3 reads CASSGQGGGTEAFF. Here the CDR3 DNA reads TGTGCCAGCAGCGGACAGGGCGGGGGGACTGAAGCTTTCTTT.